Listed below are T cell receptor beta chains from one sample, sequenced in a study of T cell changes during pregnancy in multiple sclerosis. Sequencing was performed with immunoSEQ multiplex PCR; in TCRdb, only in-frame clones are kept and a portion is missing. The sample yields some 67,000 clones, roughly nine tenths seen once. The sequenced sample was peripheral blood, obtained after pregnancy. The source of these receptors is a female donor with multiple sclerosis, enrolled in a pregnancy study. Both conserved end residues are part of each CDR3. The D gene is left open where the match is weak. Clone size is not always given. Where it is, it says once, few, many or a class for expanded clones.

cdr3_nt | cdr3_aa | v_call | d_call | clone_size | j_call | cdr3_length
TGTGCCAGCAGTTACTCGAGCACAGACAATCAGCCCCAGCATTTT | CASSYSSTDNQPQHF | TRBV6-5 | - | - | TRBJ1-5 | 15
TGTGCCAGCAGTTTATGGGCGTCGTCCTACGAGCAGTACTTC | CASSLWASSYEQYF | TRBV27 | - | once | TRBJ2-7 | 14
TGTGCCAGTAGACGACAGGGGGCTGGATATGGCTACACCTTC | CASRRQGAGYGYTF | TRBV19 | TRBD1 | - | TRBJ1-2 | 14
TGTGCCAGCAGGATGACAGAAGACAGCTCCTACGAGCAGTACTTC | CASRMTEDSSYEQYF | TRBV6-5 | - | - | TRBJ2-7 | 15
TGTGCCAGCAGAAGAGGGGGGGCCTCCAATGAGCAGTTCTTC | CASRRGGASNEQFF | TRBV28 | - | - | TRBJ2-1 | 14
TGTGCCAGCAGCGCGGGACAGGGTGGAAACACCATATATTTT | CASSAGQGGNTIYF | TRBV5-4 | TRBD1 | - | TRBJ1-3 | 14
TGTGCCAGCTCACCACCGCTCCAGGGCACAGATACGCAGTATTTT | CASSPPLQGTDTQYF | TRBV18 | - | - | TRBJ2-3 | 15
TGTGCCAGCAGTTTCGAGAGGGCTGGGGCTAGCGGGAGGAATTCCTACGAGCAGTACTTC | CASSFERAGASGRNSYEQYF | TRBV28 | TRBD2 | - | TRBJ2-7 | 20
TGTGCCAGTACCCAAGGACCGGGAGGGCCTCACAATGAGCAGTTCTTC | CASTQGPGGPHNEQFF | TRBV19 | TRBD2 | - | TRBJ2-1 | 16
TGTGCCTGGAGTACTAGCGGGCTATACAATGAGCAGTTCTTC | CAWSTSGLYNEQFF | TRBV30 | TRBD2 | few | TRBJ2-1 | 14
TGCGCCAGCAGTGAGAGGAGAAACTATGGCTACACCTTC | CASSERRNYGYTF | TRBV10-1 | - | - | TRBJ1-2 | 13
TGTGCCGTCGGCGGGAGGTACGACGAGCAGTACTTC | CAVGGRYDEQYF | TRBV7-2 | TRBD2 | - | TRBJ2-7 | 12
TGTGCCATCAGTGACCCGACTAGCGGGGCCTCCCAAGAGACCCAGTACTTC | CAISDPTSGASQETQYF | TRBV10-3 | TRBD2 | once | TRBJ2-5 | 17
TGTGCCAGCAGCCGGACTAGCGGGAGGGCCGGCACCGGGGAGCTGTTTTTT | CASSRTSGRAGTGELFF | TRBV27 | TRBD2 | - | TRBJ2-2 | 17
TGTGCCAGCGGGCCGTTAGACAAACCTTTATACAATGAGCAGTTCTTC | CASGPLDKPLYNEQFF | TRBV11-2 | - | - | TRBJ2-1 | 16
TGCGCCAGCAGCTCCGGGGGGAGGCCTGAAGCTTTCTTT | CASSSGGRPEAFF | TRBV5-1 | - | once | TRBJ1-1 | 13
TGTGCCTGGCGCCATCAGCGGGAAAACTATGGCTACACCTTC | CAWRHQRENYGYTF | TRBV30 | - | - | TRBJ1-2 | 14
TGCGCCAGCAGCCATGCCGCGGGACTAGCGGGAGAGGGCACCGGGGAGCTGTTTTTT | CASSHAAGLAGEGTGELFF | TRBV4-3 | TRBD2 | - | TRBJ2-2 | 19
TGTGCCAGCAGTCCCCCGGGGAGGGGTGGCTACACCTTC | CASSPPGRGGYTF | TRBV27 | - | - | TRBJ1-2 | 13
TGTGCCACCAGACCGTACGGCGGGAGTCACACCGGGGAGCTGTTTTTT | CATRPYGGSHTGELFF | TRBV19 | TRBD2 | - | TRBJ2-2 | 16
TGCGCCAGCAGCTTGGATCGGGGGAACACTGAAGCTTTCTTT | CASSLDRGNTEAFF | TRBV5-1 | - | few | TRBJ1-1 | 14
TGCGCCAGCAGCCAAGATGGACAGGGCAACTATGGCTACACCTTC | CASSQDGQGNYGYTF | TRBV4-1 | TRBD1 | - | TRBJ1-2 | 15
TGTGCCAGCTACACAGGGGGGAACTATGGCTACACCTTC | CASYTGGNYGYTF | TRBV5-6 | TRBD1 | - | TRBJ1-2 | 13
TGTGCCAGCAGTTGGCAGAGCAATCAGCCCCAGCATTTT | CASSWQSNQPQHF | TRBV27 | - | - | TRBJ1-5 | 13
TGTGCCAGCAGCTCCCCTTGGAGGGATGGCACAGATACGCAGTATTTT | CASSSPWRDGTDTQYF | TRBV7-6 | - | - | TRBJ2-3 | 16